The 30 T cell receptor beta chains below come from one sample, sequenced in a study of technical replicates of blood from several donors. Profiling relied on immunoSEQ multiplex PCR, and the TCRdb table lists in-frame clones only, not all of them. The data show about 88,000 clones, under 95% seen once. Sequenced material: T cells isolated from PBMCs. All receptors derive from a human donor in good health.

The chain employs TRBV27 and TRBJ2-7; maybe TRBD2 (6 bases). CDR1 MNHEY and CDR2 SMNVEV come from the germline V gene (reference sequence). V dropped 6 bases and J dropped 5 bases, with 17 bases sitting between them. The CDR3 sequence is 14 residues long. The CDR3 DNA reads as TGTGCCAGCAGCGAGCGGACTATGGGGGACGAGCAGTACTTC. Amino acid sequence: CASSERTMGDEQYF.

The chain couples TRBV7-9 to TRBJ2-5, with D uncertain. V shed 5 bases and J shed 7 bases, with 8 bases lying between them. Germline V gene lookup returns CDR1 SEHNR and CDR2 FQNEAQ (reference sequence). This CDR3 comprises 11 residues. The CDR3 DNA sequence: TGTGCCAGCAGCATAATCGGGACCCAGTACTTC. It specifies CASSIIGTQYF.

This clone occurred once. The V call is TRBV30, the J call TRBJ1-2; no firm D call. V gave up 4 bases and J gave up 4 bases, with 10 bases separating them. Looked up from germline, CDR1 is GTSNPN and CDR2 is SVGIG (reference sequence). CDR3 length equals 12 residues. This chain's CDR3 is CAWNGRAYGYTF. In DNA, the CDR3 is TGTGCCTGGAACGGGAGGGCCTATGGCTACACCTTC. Combining the CDR3 with reference TRBV30 and TRBJ1-2 gives the whole variable domain SQTIHQWPATLVQPVGSPLSLECTVEGTSNPNLYWYRQAAGRGLQLLFYSVGIGQISSEVPQNLSASRPQDRQFILSSKKLLLSDSGFYLCAWNGRAYGYTFGSGTRLTVV.

The CDR3 DNA follows: TGTGCCAGCAGTTTGTACAGCTCCTACGAGCAGTACTTC. It is translated as CASSLYSSYEQYF. This chain joins TRBV27 and TRBJ2-7; no definite D call. The ends were cut back, 3 bases at V and 0 bases at J, with 6 bases in the middle. Germline assignment: CDR1 MNHEY and CDR2 SMNVEV (reference sequence). This CDR3 is built from 13 residues.

The V and J genes are TRBV4-1 and TRBJ1-3; no clear D. The V end lost 4 bases, the J end lost 0 bases, and 22 bases lay between the germline ends. Germline V gene sequence: CDR1 MGHRA, CDR2 YSYEKL. The CDR3 sequence is 19 residues long. In DNA, the CDR3 is TGCGCCAGCAGCCGAGAGATACTTTTGCGAGTAAGCTCTGGAAACACCATATATTTT. This gives the protein CASSREILLRVSSGNTIYF.

The table lists this clone with a count of one. The V and J genes are TRBV19 and TRBJ2-1, with TRBD2 as a possible D gene (6 bases). This CDR3 comprises 13 residues. Germline-derived CDR1 and CDR2 are LNHDA and SQIVND (reference sequence). V was clipped by 2 bases and J by 7 bases, with 9 bases between them. The DNA of the CDR3 is TGTGCCAGTAGTATAAATCGGGGGAATGAGCAGTTCTTC. Translated: CASSINRGNEQFF.

This rearrangement joins TRBV4-2 to TRBJ2-7; 12 nucleotides agree with TRBD2. The germline gives CDR1 LGHNA, CDR2 YNFKEQ. J was trimmed by 3 bases and V by 0 bases; bases with no gene match: 6. This CDR3 is 17 amino acids long. In nucleotides, the CDR3 is TGTGCCAGCAGCCAAGACGTCCTAGCGGGGGGGGTCTACGAGCAGTACTTC. It codes for CASSQDVLAGGVYEQYF.

This clone turned up a few times. V is TRBV27 and J is TRBJ1-2, with TRBD1 identical over 11 bases. This CDR3 has 18 amino acids. V gave up 4 bases and J gave up 0 bases; unmatched junction bases: 10. From germline, CDR1 is MNHEY and CDR2 SMNVEV (reference sequence). CDR3 in amino acids: CASSWTGGSLIANYGYTF. The CDR3 nucleotides read TGTGCCAGCAGTTGGACAGGGGGCTCCCTTATAGCTAACTATGGCTACACCTTC.

CDR3 bases: TGTGCCAGCGGAAGGACTACCCAAACCGGGGAGCTGTTTTTT. Translating it yields CASGRTTQTGELFF. The chain couples TRBV27 to TRBJ2-2, with a possible D match to TRBD2 (6 bases). CDR3 length equals 14 residues. V dropped 8 bases and J dropped 5 bases, with 15 bases sitting between them. The germline V gene has CDR1 MNHEY and CDR2 SMNVEV (reference sequence).

The gene calls are TRBV7-3 and TRBJ2-5; D is uncertain. The germline V gene encodes CDR1 SGHTA and CDR2 FQGTGA. Trimming cost V 5 bases and J 5 bases, with 6 bases left between them. CDR3 length equals 11 residues. The CDR3 DNA is TGTGCCAGCAGCGCCGGGGAGACCCAGTACTTC. Translated: CASSAGETQYF.

This chain connects TRBV6-1 to TRBJ1-4; 9 positions match TRBD1. The CDR3 length is 16 residues. The V and J ends lost 2 bases and 7 bases, in that order; junction bases with no gene match: 8. From germline, CDR1 is MNHNS and CDR2 SASEGT. In DNA form, the CDR3 reads TGTGCCAGCAGTGAACGTCTCAGACAGGGGGGTGAAAAACTGTTTTTT. It encodes CASSERLRQGGEKLFF.

The gene calls are TRBV11-3 and TRBJ2-1; 9 bases line up with TRBD2. This CDR3 contains 15 residues. The V and J ends lost 5 bases and 7 bases, in that order; junction bases with no gene match: 9. Looked up from germline, CDR1 is SGHNT and CDR2 is YENEEA. The CDR3 DNA reads as TGTGCCAGCAGCCCGGGACTAGCAAGAAGAAATGAGCAGTTCTTC. As protein: CASSPGLARRNEQFF.

The chain couples TRBV5-1 to TRBJ2-1; 14 bases agree with TRBD2. The germline CDR1 and CDR2 sequences are SGHRS and YFSETQ. The CDR3 totals 19 residues. J was trimmed by 8 bases and V by 1 base; bases with no gene match: 14. CDR3 region: CASSLRGTSGGHTYDEQFF. The CDR3 DNA reads TGCGCCAGCAGCTTGCGCGGGACTAGCGGGGGCCATACTTACGATGAGCAGTTCTTC. The variable domain in full, with the rest retrieved from reference TRBV5-1 and TRBJ2-1, is KAGVTQTPRYLIKTRGQQVTLSCSPISGHRSVSWYQQTPGQGLQFLFEYFSETQRNKGNFPGRFSGRQFSNSRSEMNVSTLELGDSALYLCASSLRGTSGGHTYDEQFFGPGTRLTVL.

CDR3 sequence: CASSFWTSDSDTQYF. The CDR3, as DNA: TGTGCCAGCAGTTTTTGGACTAGCGACTCAGATACGCAGTATTTT. V gene TRBV27 combines with J gene TRBJ2-3; TRBD2 agrees at 9 bases. With 3 bases clipped from V and 4 bases from J, the junction kept 5 bases outside the gene matches. The V gene's germline CDR1 is MNHEY and CDR2 SMNVEV (reference sequence). The CDR3 runs to 15 residues.

The rearrangement links TRBV7-2 to TRBJ2-1; a weak D match, TRBD1 (7 bases). V was shortened by 6 bases and J by 6 bases, with 18 bases between the two germline ends. The length of the CDR3 is 15 residues. The germline gives CDR1 SGHTA, CDR2 FQGNSA. This chain's CDR3 is CASSLPGGNSNEQFF. The CDR3 DNA reads as TGTGCCAGCAGTTTGCCAGGGGGGAACTCCAATGAGCAGTTCTTC.

This clone came up a few times. The rearrangement joins TRBV11-3 to TRBJ2-5, with TRBD2 identical over 8 bases. The V gene's germline CDR1 is SGHNT and CDR2 YENEEA. This CDR3 contains 14 residues. The V and J ends lost 5 bases and 4 bases, in that order; junction bases with no gene match: 6. This CDR3 reads CASSPGLVPETQYF. In DNA form, the CDR3 reads TGTGCCAGCAGCCCGGGACTAGTGCCAGAGACCCAGTACTTC.

The CDR3 nucleotides are TGTGCCAGCAGCCCCACAGGGAGTAATGAAAAACTGTTTTTT. Translation: CASSPTGSNEKLFF. The V gene is TRBV9, the J gene TRBJ1-4; D is possibly TRBD1 (6 bases). The V gene's germline CDR1 is SGDLS and CDR2 YYNGEE. The CDR3 sequence is 14 residues long. V lost 4 bases to trimming and J lost 4 bases, with 11 bases between them.

This chain connects TRBV6-5 to TRBJ2-7, with a weak D call TRBD2 (5 bases). V was pared by 2 bases and J by 9 bases, with 14 bases between. The CDR3 is 13 amino acids. From germline, CDR1 is MNHEY and CDR2 SVGAGI. The CDR3 loop is CASSYTGSAGQYF. The CDR3, as DNA: TGTGCCAGCAGTTACACCGGTAGCGCCGGGCAGTACTTC.

The chain has TRBV2 and TRBJ1-5, with TRBD1 identical over 11 bases. V was pared by 6 bases and J by 7 bases, with 8 bases of the junction left unmatched. The CDR3 has 15 residues. Germline-derived CDR1 and CDR2 are SNHLY and FYNNEI. CDR3 amino acids: CASSNGDRGMQPQHF. In nucleotides, the CDR3 is TGTGCCAGCAGCAATGGGGACAGGGGGATGCAGCCCCAGCATTTT.

V and J are TRBV7-2 and TRBJ2-7; 7 bases are shared with TRBD2. The trim removed 4 bases at V and 0 bases at J, leaving 6 bases unmatched. Germline values: CDR1 SGHTA, CDR2 FQGNSA. The CDR3 is made up of 15 amino acids. CDR3 nucleotides: TGTGCCAGCAGCTCCGTAGAGCGGGGCTCCTACGAGCAGTACTTC. This encodes CASSSVERGSYEQYF.

V usage is TRBV19 and J usage is TRBJ2-7; TRBD1 might be the D (5 bases). The CDR3 length is 14 residues. From germline, CDR1 is LNHDA and CDR2 SQIVND (reference sequence). With 10 bases removed from V and 6 bases from J, the gap between germline ends came to 22 bases. The CDR3 DNA is TGTGCCACCACCTCGGGTTGGGGCGTAGGCGAGCAGTACTTC. This encodes CATTSGWGVGEQYF.

V gene TRBV9 combines with J gene TRBJ1-1; a possible D gene is TRBD1 (6 bases). The V end was cut by 2 bases, the J end by 4 bases, with 18 bases between. CDR3 length: 16 amino acids. Germline V gene sequence: CDR1 SGDLS, CDR2 YYNGEE. The CDR3 nucleotides read TGTGCCAGCAGCGTCCTAGGGGGGGCTCCGGGCACTGAAGCTTTCTTT. Translated, it gives CASSVLGGAPGTEAFF.

The chain recombines TRBV27 with TRBJ2-3, with a tentative D call TRBD1 (6 bases). CDR1 MNHEY and CDR2 SMNVEV come from the germline V gene (reference sequence). This CDR3 spans 13 amino acids. V gave up 2 bases and J gave up 4 bases, with 7 bases separating them. CDR3 loop: CASSLTGSDTQYF. CDR3 bases: TGTGCCAGCAGTTTAACAGGGTCAGATACGCAGTATTTT.

The chain combines TRBV29-1 with TRBJ2-5, with TRBD1 identical over 7 bases. Per germline, CDR1 SQVTM and CDR2 ANQGSEA. The J segment lost 0 bases and the V segment lost 0 bases, leaving 7 bases of the junction unmatched. The CDR3 runs 16 residues. The CDR3 loop reads CSVEDLTGKDQETQYF. The CDR3 DNA sequence: TGCAGCGTTGAAGATCTGACAGGGAAGGACCAAGAGACCCAGTACTTC.

The chain carries TRBV5-1 and TRBJ2-3, with TRBD2 as a possible D gene (5 bases). Germline CDR1 and CDR2: SGHRS and YFSETQ. V was cut by 6 bases and J by 4 bases, with 21 bases left in between. The CDR3 is made up of 16 amino acids. The CDR3: CASTPRGGSFADTQYF. CDR3 nucleotide sequence: TGCGCCAGCACCCCCCGGGGTGGATCCTTCGCAGATACGCAGTATTTT.

The V call is TRBV6-5, the J call TRBJ2-7; 7 nucleotides agree with TRBD2. This CDR3 region has 16 residues. Trimming removed 1 base from V and 2 bases from J; junction bases left unmatched: 8. Germline lookup yields CDR1 MNHEY and CDR2 SVGAGI. CDR3: CASSYLETSLAYEQYF. DNA of the CDR3: TGTGCCAGCAGTTACTTGGAGACTAGCCTGGCCTACGAGCAGTACTTC.

The chain carries TRBV11-3 and TRBJ1-5; TRBD1 agrees at 9 bases. CDR1 and CDR2 from the germline V gene are SGHNT and YENEEA. The CDR3 has 17 residues. Trimming at V came to 4 bases and at J to 5 bases, leaving 12 bases not matched to a gene. The CDR3 nucleotides read TGTGCCAGCAGCTCAGAGGGGACAGGGCGGGTCGATCAGCCCCAGCATTTT. Translated, it gives CASSSEGTGRVDQPQHF. The full variable domain, its missing parts supplied by reference TRBV11-3 and TRBJ1-5, is EAGVVQSPRYKIIEKKQPVAFWCNPISGHNTLYWYLQNLGQGPELLIRYENEEAVDDSQLPKDRFSAERLKGVDSTLKIQPAELGDSAVYLCASSSEGTGRVDQPQHFGDGTRLSIL.

The rearrangement joins TRBV7-8 to TRBJ2-7; 8 bases map to TRBD2. Per germline, CDR1 SGHVS and CDR2 FQNEAQ. The CDR3 runs 13 residues. With 5 bases clipped from V and 5 bases from J, the junction kept 5 bases outside the gene matches. This CDR3 reads CASSHTGGNEQYF. The DNA of the CDR3 is TGTGCCAGCAGCCACACGGGGGGGAACGAGCAGTACTTC.

The chain joins TRBV2 to TRBJ1-6, with D tentatively TRBD1 (5 bases). The CDR3 has 15 residues. Germline V CDR1 and CDR2: SNHLY, FYNNEI. Trimming left V 4 bases short and J 7 bases short, with 14 bases between. CDR3 in amino acids: CASSVIGVNNSPLHF. The CDR3 bases are TGTGCCAGCAGTGTTATAGGGGTAAACAATTCACCCCTCCACTTT.

CDR3 DNA sequence: TGCAGCGTTGAAGAGGGTTGGACTACCATCTACAATGAGCAGTTCTTC. It is translated as CSVEEGWTTIYNEQFF. The V and J genes are TRBV29-1 and TRBJ2-1; a possible D gene is TRBD2 (6 bases). The CDR3 runs 16 residues. V was shortened by 0 bases and J by 3 bases, with 15 bases between the two germline ends. Germline V lookup: CDR1 SQVTM, CDR2 ANQGSEA.